This T cell receptor (beta chain) came from a study of radiation and T cells in renal cell carcinoma. Germline CDR1 is MNHEY and CDR2 is SMNVEV (reference sequence). The length of the CDR3 is 16 residues. Trimming shortened V by 3 bases and J by 3 bases, and 12 bases separated the two germline ends. General study points: In blood, top tumor clones expanded by 2 weeks, shrinking by 4.

As regards this clone: Antigen: not known.

Clones were sequenced by immunoSEQ multiplex PCR, and TCRdb holds only the in-frame ones, with some missing. This repertoire shows 45,000 to 55,000 clones, 80% found once; its top ten account for about 30%. The time point was: blood 2 weeks post-SBRT. Treatment described: 15 Gy SBRT to primary tumor, nephrectomy 4 weeks later. After SBRT, blood was collected at 2 and 4 weeks, plus baseline. This chain links TRBV27 with TRBJ1-6; D remains unclear. Material: blood, obtained from a patient whose treatment included radiotherapy and nephrectomy. The source of this sequence is a woman in her 70s with renal cell carcinoma. This CDR3 is CASSFTRLDYNSPLHF. In nucleotides, the CDR3 is TGTGCCAGCAGTTTCACCCGTCTAGACTATAATTCACCCCTCCACTTT.